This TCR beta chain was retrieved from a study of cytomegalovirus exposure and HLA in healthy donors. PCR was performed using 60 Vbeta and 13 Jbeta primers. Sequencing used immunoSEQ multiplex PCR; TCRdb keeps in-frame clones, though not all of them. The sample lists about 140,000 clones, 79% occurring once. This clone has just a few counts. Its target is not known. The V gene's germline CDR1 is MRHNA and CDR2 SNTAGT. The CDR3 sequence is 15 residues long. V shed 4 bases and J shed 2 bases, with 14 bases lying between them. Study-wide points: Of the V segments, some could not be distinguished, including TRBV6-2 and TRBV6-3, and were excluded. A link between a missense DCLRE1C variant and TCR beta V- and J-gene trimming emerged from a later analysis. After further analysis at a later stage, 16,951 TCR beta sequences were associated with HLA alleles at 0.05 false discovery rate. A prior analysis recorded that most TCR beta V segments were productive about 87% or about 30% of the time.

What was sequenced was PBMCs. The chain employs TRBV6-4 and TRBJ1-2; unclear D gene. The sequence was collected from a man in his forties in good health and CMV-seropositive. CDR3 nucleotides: TGTGCCAGCAGTGTAGGAGGTGGTGGGAACTATGGCTACACCTTC. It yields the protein CASSVGGGGNYGYTF.